This T cell receptor beta chain emerged from a study of shared clonotypes between healthy human individuals. The CDR3 is made up of 14 amino acids. CDR1 is SGHRS, CDR2 YFSETQ, per germline. V gave up 5 bases and J gave up 8 bases; unmatched junction bases: 7. In the source study's methods: Filtering differed for immunoSEQ, which gave only junction sequences without quality scores. Method: immunoSEQ multiplex PCR; TCRdb's copy keeps in-frame clones and lacks some. The DNA was the basis for D and trimming; V, J and clone size are from that table. Counted here are roughly 500,000 clones, around 79% occurring once; the ten biggest clones make up around 14%.

The genes are TRBV5-1 and TRBJ2-1; TRBD1 matches at 10 bases. Sequenced: PBMCs. This clonotype was sampled from a woman aged 40 to 50 in good health. Some clones in this sample may be carry-over from other donors' samples. CDR3 in DNA: TGCGCCAGCAGACCGGGACAGGGGTACGATGAGCAGTTCTTC. Translating gives CASRPGQGYDEQFF. The full variable domain, its missing parts supplied by reference TRBV5-1 and TRBJ2-1, is KAGVTQTPRYLIKTRGQQVTLSCSPISGHRSVSWYQQTPGQGLQFLFEYFSETQRNKGNFPGRFSGRQFSNSRSEMNVSTLELGDSALYLCASRPGQGYDEQFFGPGTRLTVL.